This entry is about one T cell receptor beta chain. These data come from a study of CD8 T cells in Susac syndrome. Looked up from germline, CDR1 is SGHVS and CDR2 is FQNEAQ. The ends lost 5 bases at V and 6 bases at J; junction bases unmatched: 19. The CDR3 sequence is 18 residues long. RNA was extracted with the RNeasy kit, and a quantity of roughly 0.45 to 1 ug was reverse transcribed using random hexamers. TCRdb independently ran MiXCR on the immunoSEQ multiplex PCR reads; one entry per CDR3 protein. Of about 300,000 distinct CDR3 sequences detected, approximately 90% appear once; the ten largest clones hold 0.18%.

This clonotype was sampled from a human donor with multiple sclerosis. What was sequenced was CD8+ T cells from PBMCs. The chain uses TRBV7-8 and TRBJ2-3; 8 bases line up with TRBD1. The chain's CDR3 is CASSPQGASVRLPDTQYF. The DNA of the CDR3 is TGTGCCAGCAGCCCCCAGGGGGCTAGCGTGCGATTACCGGATACGCAGTATTTT.